These T cell receptor beta chains were read from a single sample in a study of blood T cell repertoires in COVID-19. The repertoire was sequenced with immunoSEQ multiplex PCR; TCRdb's copy has only in-frame clones and lacks some. The table lists 380,000 or so clones, 70% to 90% of them singletons. The sequencing input was peripheral blood. These receptors were collected from a man aged 35 to 55 with acute or convalescent COVID-19. Both conserved end residues are part of each CDR3. D genes are given only for firm matches. Some rows mark clone size as missing; the rest say once, few, many or name a class of expanded clone.

DNA	CDR3	size	J	V	D
TGCAGTGCTAGTCTCCCAGATACGCAGTATTTT	CSASLPDTQYF	.	TRBJ2-3	TRBV20-1	.
TGCGCCAGCAGCTTGGAGCAGGGTAGCTATGGCTACACCTTC	CASSLEQGSYGYTF	once	TRBJ1-2	TRBV5-1	.
TGTGCCAGCAGGACGGACAGGGAGGTCGCTGAAGCTTTCTTT	CASRTDREVAEAFF	.	TRBJ1-1	TRBV27	TRBD1
TGTGCCTGGATAAGGGACAGCTCCTACGAGCAGTACTTC	CAWIRDSSYEQYF	.	TRBJ2-7	TRBV30	TRBD1
TGTGCCAGCTCACCTGGGCTAGCGGGGGCCAATGAGCAGTTCTTC	CASSPGLAGANEQFF	once	TRBJ2-1	TRBV18	TRBD2
TGTGCCAGCAGCCAATCGCCAAGCGGTTCACCCCTCCACTTT	CASSQSPSGSPLHF	.	TRBJ1-6	TRBV3-1/TRBV3-2	.
TGTGCCAGCAGTGAACAAACTAGCGGGAGTAGGGATGAGCAGTTCTTC	CASSEQTSGSRDEQFF	.	TRBJ2-1	TRBV2	TRBD2
TGCGCCAGCAGCCCCGGGACAGGGAGTTCTAGGGAGCTGTTTTTT	CASSPGTGSSRELFF	.	TRBJ2-2	TRBV4-1	TRBD1
TGTGCCAGCACCCGAACGGGTAGGCGGAACACTGAAGCTTTCTTT	CASTRTGRRNTEAFF	many	TRBJ1-1	TRBV6-5	.
TGTGCCACCAGTGACCCCCGGGATAGCAATCAGCCCCAGCATTTT	CATSDPRDSNQPQHF	once	TRBJ1-5	TRBV24-1	.
TGTGCCAGCACATACGGCAGGGGATCAAATGAGCAGTTCTTC	CASTYGRGSNEQFF	.	TRBJ2-1	TRBV27	.
TGTGCCAGCAGCCCACCCCCAGGGGCAGGTCAGCCCCAGCATTTT	CASSPPPGAGQPQHF	few	TRBJ1-5	TRBV7-9	.
TGCGCCAGCAGCTTGCAGGGTTTTTCAGATACGCAGTATTTT	CASSLQGFSDTQYF	.	TRBJ2-3	TRBV5-1	.
TGTGCCAGCAGCTTACCAGGGACAGGGGGCTTTTTAGCTTTCTTT	CASSLPGTGGFLAFF	.	TRBJ1-1	TRBV7-9	TRBD1
TGCGCCAGCAGCCAGGAACGAATTAGCTGGGAGCAGTACTTC	CASSQERISWEQYF	few	TRBJ2-7	TRBV4-3	.
TGTGCCAGCTCACCTCGACGGGGCAGGGGGCGAGTGGGGAGTGGCTACACCTTC	CASSPRRGRGRVGSGYTF	.	TRBJ1-2	TRBV18	TRBD1
TGTGCGGTACAGGGGTATAGCAATCAGCCCCAGCATTTT	CAVQGYSNQPQHF	.	TRBJ1-5	TRBV19	TRBD1
TGTGCCAGCGCGGGGGGGCCTCGGAACGAGCAGTACTTC	CASAGGPRNEQYF	few	TRBJ2-7	TRBV28	TRBD2
TGCGCCAGCAGTGAGTCCGCGGACAGCCCTCTTTGGGGCACAGATACGCAGTATTTT	CASSESADSPLWGTDTQYF	.	TRBJ2-3	TRBV10-1	.
TGTGCCAGTAGTGGGACTAGCGGGGGGATAAGCTCCTACAATGAGCAGTTCTTC	CASSGTSGGISSYNEQFF	once	TRBJ2-1	TRBV19	TRBD2
TGTGCCAGCTCACCATCAAGCGGGGGGCTATACAATGAGCAGTTCTTC	CASSPSSGGLYNEQFF	.	TRBJ2-1	TRBV18	TRBD2
TGTGCCAGTAGTATAGACGCGGGGGAGATTAAAAAACTGTTTTTT	CASSIDAGEIKKLFF	once	TRBJ1-4	TRBV19	.
TGTGCCAGCAGCGTGTACATGAACACTGAAGCTTTCTTT	CASSVYMNTEAFF	.	TRBJ1-1	TRBV9	.
TGTGCCAGCACTCCGGCAGGGTACTATGGCTACACCTTC	CASTPAGYYGYTF	.	TRBJ1-2	TRBV28	.
TGTGCCAGCAGTCCCTACAGCGGGGGAACAGATACGCAGTATTTT	CASSPYSGGTDTQYF	.	TRBJ2-3	TRBV28	TRBD2
TGTGCCAGCAGCTTAGAAACTAGCGAGAAGTACAATGAGCAGTTCTTC	CASSLETSEKYNEQFF	.	TRBJ2-1	TRBV5-4	TRBD2
TGTGCCAGCAGTTTGAGAAATTCACCCCTCCACTTT	CASSLRNSPLHF	.	TRBJ1-6	TRBV12-3/TRBV12-4	.
TGTGCCAGCAGCTTAGCAAATGAGCAGTTCTTC	CASSLANEQFF	.	TRBJ2-1	TRBV5-6	.
TGCAGCGCCCGTGGAGGAACTAATGAAAAACTGTTTTTT	CSARGGTNEKLFF	.	TRBJ1-4	TRBV29-1	.